The present T cell receptor beta chain was sequenced within a study of CD8 T cells in ankylosing spondylitis. This clonotype was seen repeatedly, ten times or more. CDR3 length: 14 amino acids. The germline V and J ends were trimmed by 2 bases and 2 bases, with 10 bases remaining between them. CDR1 and CDR2 (germline): SGHVS, FQNEAQ. A quantitative 5'-RACE method, one with molecular barcodes, was used to make TCR beta libraries. A single record per CDR3 protein comes from TCRdb applying MiXCR to the 5' RACE reads. Among about 110,000 distinct CDR3 sequences, nearly 25% were seen once, and the ten largest hold approximately 13%.

Sequenced: synovial fluid, either unsorted or a sorted T cell fraction (not recorded which). The chain combines TRBV7-8 with TRBJ2-7; the D is unclear. This TCR derives from a male donor with ankylosing spondylitis. CDR3 coding DNA: TGTGCCAGCAGCTTACGATCAGGACCCTACGAGCAGTACTTC. This gives the protein CASSLRSGPYEQYF.